The next 9 T cell receptor beta chains were all read from a single sample in a study of cytomegalovirus exposure and HLA in healthy donors. The PCR made use of 60 Vbeta and 13 Jbeta primers. Sequencing was performed with immunoSEQ multiplex PCR; in TCRdb, only in-frame clones are kept and a portion is missing. Here the sample spans around 100,000 clones, about 80% being singletons. Sequenced material: PBMCs. The receptors stem from a woman under 30 in good health and CMV-seropositive.

Only a few counts were recorded for this clone. The chain links TRBV2 to TRBJ2-7; D might be TRBD1 (7 bases). The germline V and J ends were trimmed by 8 bases and 0 bases, with 14 bases remaining between them. Germline V gives CDR1 SNHLY, CDR2 FYNNEI. The CDR3 is 14 residues long. The CDR3: CASRAGGSSYEQYF. CDR3 DNA sequence: TGTGCCAGCCGAGCAGGGGGGAGCTCCTACGAGCAGTACTTC.

The chain combines TRBV7-2 with TRBJ1-5; D is unresolved. Germline CDR1 SGHTA, CDR2 FQGNSA. This CDR3 spans 15 amino acids. Trimming removed 2 bases at V and 0 bases at J, with 8 bases between. This chain's CDR3 is CASSLFTTSNQPQHF. CDR3 in DNA: TGTGCCAGCAGCTTATTCACAACTAGCAATCAGCCCCAGCATTTT.

The CDR3 reads CAWSNPTSGRGNEQFF. CDR3 DNA: TGTGCCTGGAGTAACCCGACTAGCGGGAGGGGTAATGAGCAGTTCTTC. The genes are TRBV30 and TRBJ2-1; 14 bases match TRBD2. Germline loops: CDR1 GTSNPN, CDR2 SVGIG (reference sequence). The CDR3 contains 16 residues. The V gene end was trimmed by 2 bases and the J gene end by 7 bases; junction bases not matched to a gene: 7.

CDR3 sequence: CASSLGGGSGQPQHF. As DNA, the CDR3 is TGTGCCAGCAGTTTGGGAGGCGGTTCCGGTCAGCCCCAGCATTTT. The chain couples TRBV27 to TRBJ1-5; D is unclear. V lost 3 bases and J 6 bases, leaving 15 bases between the germline ends. Looked up from germline, CDR1 is MNHEY and CDR2 is SMNVEV (reference sequence). The CDR3 length is 15 residues.

This chain uses TRBV11-1 with TRBJ2-7, with 7 bases aligning to TRBD1. The CDR3 is 14 residues long. Germline V gives CDR1 SGHAT, CDR2 FQDESV (reference sequence). Losses at the gene ends were 3 bases for V and 0 bases for J; bases not matched to a gene: 2. CDR3 DNA: TGTGCCAGCAGCTTGCGACAGGGCTCCTACGAGCAGTACTTC. This codes for CASSLRQGSYEQYF. Using reference TRBV11-1 and TRBJ2-7 for the parts outside the CDR3, the full variable domain is EAEVAQSPRYKITEKSQAVAFWCDPISGHATLYWYRQILGQGPELLVQFQDESVVDDSQLPKDRFSAERLKGVDSTLKIQPAELGDSAMYLCASSLRQGSYEQYFGPGTRLTVT.

The rearrangement joins TRBV9 to TRBJ2-2, with 14 bases that match TRBD2. This CDR3 has 15 amino acids. Germline lookup yields CDR1 SGDLS and CDR2 YYNGEE. After removal of 3 bases from V and 7 bases from J, the junction contained 2 bases not matched to a gene. CDR3 DNA sequence: TGTGCCAGCAGCGGACTAGCGGGAGGGGGCGGGGAGCTGTTTTTT. Its protein is CASSGLAGGGGELFF.

This clone was found a few times. The V gene is TRBV7-8, the J gene TRBJ2-5; 9 nucleotides agree with TRBD1. The DNA end is more similar to TRBJ2-7, so the J call may be wrong. The germline gives CDR1 SGHVS, CDR2 FQNEAQ. The CDR3 runs 16 residues. CDR3 in DNA: TGTGCCAGCAGCTTAGGGGAAGGACAGGGGACCTCCGAGCAGTACTTC. It specifies CASSLGEGQGTSEQYF.

The chain uses TRBV30 and TRBJ1-6; TRBD1 matches at 9 bases. J was trimmed by 0 bases and V by 5 bases; bases with no gene match: 2. The CDR3 sequence is 15 residues long. Germline-derived CDR1 and CDR2 are GTSNPN and SVGIG (reference sequence). The DNA of the CDR3 is TGTGCCTGGGGGACAGGGAGCTCCTATAATTCACCCCTCCACTTT. This translates into CAWGTGSSYNSPLHF.

The chain employs TRBV15 and TRBJ2-7; TRBD1 matches 7 bases. J was trimmed by 6 bases and V by 4 bases; bases with no gene match: 9. This CDR3 spans 14 amino acids. CDR1 and CDR2 (germline): LNHNV, YYDKDF (reference sequence). CDR3 sequence (DNA): TGTGCCACCAGCATACAGACAGGGTTGGGCGAGCAGTACTTC. The encoded protein is CATSIQTGLGEQYF. Combining the CDR3 with reference TRBV15 and TRBJ2-7 gives the whole variable domain DAMVIQNPRYQVTQFGKPVTLSCSQTLNHNVMYWYQQKSSQAPKLLFHYYDKDFNNEADTPDNFQSRRPNTSFCFLDIRSPGLGDTAMYLCATSIQTGLGEQYFGPGTRLTVT.